The 22 T cell receptor beta chains reported below all come from one sample, sequenced in a study of tumor and adjacent non-tumor tissue in lung cancer (dated by TCRdb to 2017 to 2018). RNA was isolated from bulk, unsorted tissue, and RNA quality was assessed with a NanoDrop ND-1000 and an Agilent 2100. Distant non-tumor tissue taken more than 3 cm from the tumor edge was used as the normal lung sample. The library was produced with multiplex PCR. The reads were generated on an Illumina HiSeq 2500. TCRbeta libraries were constructed through three rounds of nested PCR with primers (Table S4) according to protocols adapted from ARM-PCR. TCRdb cleaned the public reads at Q25 with fastp, built clones with MiXCR and kept in-frame beta chains. Under each unique CDR3 protein, matching rows form one entry showing the most common genes and DNA. Counted in this sample were tens of thousands of distinct CDR3 sequences; 80% to 90% of them appeared once. 50% to 65% of the sample lies in the top ten.

The sample taken for sequencing was distant non-tumor lung tissue. The receptor source for this set is a man in his sixties with non-small cell lung cancer.

About this clonotype itself: One end of the junction fails to match germline, which may point to a read error. The gene calls are TRBV11-2 and TRBJ1-6; possibly TRBD1 for D (5 bases). Germline lookup yields CDR1 SGHAT and CDR2 FQNNGV. This CDR3 contains 15 residues. This chain's CDR3 is CPSSLDRRYNSPLHF. The CDR3 DNA is TGTCCCAGTAGCTTAGACAGAAGATATAATTCACCTCTCCACTTT.

The rearrangement uses TRBV6-4 and TRBJ2-3, with 8 bases identical to TRBD1. CDR1 and CDR2 (germline): MRHNA, SNTAGT. The CDR3 consists of 14 residues. With V trimmed by 3 bases and J by 1 base, 0 bases remained unmatched. The CDR3 bases are TGTGCCAGCAGTGAGACAGGGGGCACAGATACGCAGTATTTT. Encoded protein: CASSETGGTDTQYF.

A word on this clonotype: One end of the junction is discordant with germline, which a read error may explain. CDR3 sequence reads: CASSLGGDNNSRFQF. The CDR3 DNA follows: TGTGCCAGCAGCTTAGGAGGGGACAATAATTCACGCTTCCAATTT. The chain is built from TRBV11-2 and TRBJ1-6; perhaps TRBD1 as D (6 bases). This CDR3 comprises 15 residues. Per the germline V gene, CDR1 is SGHAT and CDR2 is FQNNGV.

Note on this clonotype: A single base separates this from a much larger clone, so it may be a read error. The conserved final phenylalanine or tryptophan is absent from the CDR3, which likely points to a read error. V usage is TRBV4-1 and J usage is TRBJ2-1; 12 bases match TRBD2. V trimming: 4 bases; J trimming: 3 bases; junction bases outside the gene matches: 7. The CDR3 runs 17 residues. CDR1 and CDR2 (germline): MGHRA, YSYEKL. The CDR3 DNA reads TGCGCCAGCAGCCCATTAGGGACTAGCGGGCTCTACAATGAGCAGTTCCTC. It specifies CASSPLGTSGLYNEQFL.

Points on this clonotype: A junction boundary mismatches the germline segment, possibly from a read error. This chain links TRBV14 with TRBJ1-1; D not resolved. This CDR3 is built from 13 residues. The germline CDR1 and CDR2 sequences are SGHDN and FVKESK. The CDR3 loop reads CTSSQQWNNEASF. CDR3 DNA: TGTACCAGCAGCCAACAGTGGAACAATGAAGCTTCCTTT. The full variable domain, its missing parts supplied by reference TRBV14 and TRBJ1-1, is EAGVTQFPSHSVIEKGQTVTLRCDPISGHDNLYWYRRVMGKEIKFLLHFVKESKQDESGMPNNRFLAERTGGTYSTLKVQPAELEDSGVYFCTSSQQWNNEASFGQGTRLTVV.

Concerning this clonotype: The germline gene is not matched at one end of the junction; a read error may be the cause. J is TRBJ1-2 and V is TRBV5-8; a weak D match, TRBD1 (6 bases). Germline assignment: CDR1 SGHTS and CDR2 YDEGEE. CDR3 size: 14 residues. DNA of the CDR3: TGTGCCACCAGCTTGGTTCCGGGGGCGGCTGTCTACACCTTC. It encodes CATSLVPGAAVYTF.

This clonotype was seen a handful of times. This chain connects TRBV19 to TRBJ1-5; tentatively, D is TRBD1 (5 bases). Germline values: CDR1 LNHDA, CDR2 SQIVND (reference sequence). V was clipped by 5 bases and J by 6 bases, with 14 bases between them. The CDR3 runs 14 residues. In DNA form, the CDR3 reads TGTGCCAGTAGTGTTGGGCCGGGGGGTCAGCCCCAGCATTTT. Encoded protein: CASSVGPGGQPQHF.

Turning to this clonotype: The conserved phenylalanine or tryptophan is not found at the CDR3 terminus, so this likely reflects a read error. No DNA is shown, since the ends of the CDR3 on it are uncertain; the CDR3 is the one TCRdb lists. The chain is built from TRBV20-1 and TRBJ2-7. The germline V gene has CDR1 DFQATT and CDR2 SNEGSKA (reference sequence). With termini counted, the CDR3 has 15 amino acids. CDR3: CSARRSRRSLNEQYY.

Concerning this clonotype: The junction differs from germline at one of its ends, possibly a read error. V and J are TRBV12-3 or TRBV12-4 and TRBJ2-1; a weak D match, TRBD1 (7 bases). The CDR3 totals 13 residues. CDR3 sequence reads: CASSLTRDSEQLF. The CDR3 DNA reads as TGTGCCAGCAGTTTGACGCGGGACAGTGAGCAGCTCTTC.

Comments on this clonotype: This may come from a read error, since a much larger clone is one base off. This sequence joins TRBV12-3 or TRBV12-4 and TRBJ2-3; D ambiguous. The length of the CDR3 is 11 residues. The CDR3, as DNA: TGTGCCAGCAATTTAACCGGTGCGCAGTATTTT. Residues: CASNLTGAQYF.

In this sample, this clonotype turned up a few times. A read error may explain this, as a much larger clone is one base away. The chain carries TRBV5-6 and TRBJ2-7; 8 bases match TRBD2. There are 12 residues in the CDR3. Per the germline V gene, CDR1 is SGHDT and CDR2 is YYEEEE. CDR3 coding DNA: TGTACCAGCAGCCGGGGGGGGTACGAGCAGTACTTC. This gives the protein CTSSRGGYEQYF.

Remarks on this clonotype: At one end the junction does not follow the germline gene, possibly because of a read error. The V and J genes are TRBV7-9 and TRBJ1-4; 11 nucleotides align to TRBD1. Germline V gene sequence: CDR1 SEHNR, CDR2 FQNEAQ (reference sequence). This CDR3 contains 22 residues. The DNA for the CDR3 is TGTGCCAGCAGCTTAGGGACAGGGGGCGCATCGGGCCTTGCGATCTCTAATGAAAAACTGATTTTT. Its protein is CASSLGTGGASGLAISNEKLIF.

This clonotype was counted only a few times. A read error may be the cause here, since a much bigger clone is one base away. The genes are TRBV6-5 and TRBJ2-7, with 7 bases lining up with TRBD1. The CDR3 covers 11 residues. Trimming took 8 bases from V and 3 from J; bases not matched to a gene: 1. The germline V gene encodes CDR1 MNHEY and CDR2 SVGAGI. CDR3 amino acids: CASGQVYEQYF. The CDR3 nucleotides read TGTGCCAGCGGACAGGTCTACGAGCAGTACTTC.

This clonotype is a singleton in its sample. Its ends do not fully match the called genes, so a read error is possible. The rearrangement joins TRBV6-1 to TRBJ1-1, with TRBD1 matching over 8 bases. Germline V lookup: CDR1 MNHNS, CDR2 SASEGT. CDR3 length: 14 amino acids. The CDR3 here is CVSSEDRGYTDTFF. The CDR3 region has the DNA TGTGTCAGCAGTGAAGACAGGGGCTACACTGATACTTTCTTT.

Note on this clonotype: With a much larger clone just one base away, this may be a read error. The chain joins TRBV6-1 to TRBJ2-1; possibly TRBD2 for D (6 bases). Trimming cost V 4 bases and J 4 bases, with 14 bases left between them. This CDR3 has 15 residues. Per germline, CDR1 MNHNS and CDR2 SASEGT. The CDR3 nucleotides read TGTGCCAGCAGTGGGGCGGGGCATAGATACAATGAGCAGTTCTTC. It yields the protein CASSGAGHRYNEQFF.

This clonotype occurred once. The rearrangement uses TRBV7-2 and TRBJ2-1; D is uncertain. V was cut by 6 bases and J by 9 bases, with 15 bases left in between. The CDR3 has 13 amino acids. Germline V gene sequence: CDR1 SGHTA, CDR2 FQGNSA. CDR3: CASSPRAGTEQFF. CDR3 DNA sequence: TGTGCCAGCAGTCCCCGAGCCGGCACTGAGCAGTTCTTC.

As for this clonotype: At one boundary the junction diverges from the germline segment, which might be a read error. The chain carries TRBV6-5 and TRBJ1-5, with a possible D match to TRBD1 (5 bases). The CDR3 contains 15 residues. Germline values: CDR1 MNHEY, CDR2 SVGAGI. CDR3 region: CASSYSGHGTQSQHF. CDR3 sequence (DNA): TGTGCCAGCAGTTACAGTGGACATGGTACTCAGTCCCAGCATTTT.

Notes on this clonotype: Germline is not matched at one junction end, which may reflect a read error. The rearrangement joins TRBV6-1 to TRBJ2-3; 7 bases are shared with TRBD2. CDR1 is MNHNS and CDR2 is SASEGT in the germline V gene. The CDR3 spans 18 residues. In DNA, the CDR3 is TGTGCCAACAGTGAACTCCCAACGTTGGCGGGAGCTGCAGATACGCAGTATTTT. This translates into CANSELPTLAGAADTQYF.

To note about this clonotype: A read error is possible here, since a much larger clone lies one base away. V is TRBV7-8 and J is TRBJ2-1; the match to TRBD2 covers 11 bases. CDR1 and CDR2 from the germline V gene are SGHVS and FQNEAQ. V dropped 7 bases and J dropped 7; count of bases not matched to a gene: 9. CDR3 size: 15 residues. The CDR3 reads CASNVLAGAGNEQFF. The CDR3 DNA sequence: TGTGCCAGCAACGTACTAGCGGGAGCGGGGAATGAGCAGTTCTTC.

This sequence joins TRBV4-2 and TRBJ2-1; TRBD2 matches at 8 bases. After removal of 4 bases from V and 8 bases from J, the junction contained 10 bases not matched to a gene. The CDR3 extends over 15 amino acids. The germline V gene encodes CDR1 LGHNA and CDR2 YNFKEQ. In DNA form, the CDR3 reads TGTGCCAGCAGCCGCCCGGGACTAGGGGTGGATGAGCAGTTCTTC. It is translated as CASSRPGLGVDEQFF.

For this clonotype: At one end, the junction sequence differs from germline, possibly due to a read error. The chain has TRBV11-3 and TRBJ2-2; 8 bases align to TRBD2. Germline CDR1 SGHNT, CDR2 YENEEA. This CDR3 comprises 18 residues. The CDR3 DNA reads TGTACCAGCAGCTCCCGGGGGGCGGGAGGATATAGAGCCGGGGAGCTGTTTTTT. It codes for CTSSSRGAGGYRAGELFF.

The chain combines TRBV4-1 with TRBJ2-7, with D perhaps assigned TRBD1 or TRBD2 (7 bases each). CDR1 MGHRA and CDR2 YSYEKL come from the germline V gene. The V gene lost 4 bases and the J gene lost 12 bases, with 19 bases spanning the gap. This CDR3 is built from 13 residues. The CDR3 reads CASSRDRDYEGYF. CDR3 in DNA: TGCGCCAGCAGCCGAGACAGGGACTACGAGGGGTACTTC.